These 18 T cell receptor beta chains originate from one sample sequenced in a study of technical replicates of blood from several donors. The assay was immunoSEQ multiplex PCR, and TCRdb's table has in-frame clones only and misses some. The sample records roughly 81,000 clones, around 97% being singletons. Input material: T cells isolated from PBMCs. These TCRs come from a human donor in good health.

The chain combines TRBV11-2 with TRBJ1-6; D is uncertain. V lost 2 bases to trimming and J lost 2 bases, with 10 bases between them. This CDR3 comprises 16 residues. Germline V gene sequence: CDR1 SGHAT, CDR2 FQNNGV. The CDR3: CASSLSAGAYNSPLHF. The CDR3 DNA reads as TGTGCCAGCAGCTTAAGCGCCGGGGCCTATAATTCACCCCTCCACTTT.

This rearrangement joins TRBV4-2 to TRBJ1-3; a possible D gene is TRBD1 (5 bases). V was pared by 3 bases and J by 4 bases, with 16 bases between. The V gene's germline CDR1 is LGHNA and CDR2 YNFKEQ. CDR3 length: 16 amino acids. The CDR3 region is CASSQEGLGRGNTIYF. DNA of the CDR3: TGTGCCAGCAGCCAGGAGGGACTGGGTCGAGGAAACACCATATATTTT.

This chain uses TRBV10-3 with TRBJ1-2; D ambiguous. The CDR3 is 13 residues long. The germline V gene has CDR1 ENHRY and CDR2 SYGVKD. V shed 7 bases and J shed 6 bases, with 15 bases lying between them. The CDR3, as DNA: TGTGCCATCACTGAAGGCGGCCGCGATGGCTACACCTTC. Its translation: CAITEGGRDGYTF.

The gene calls are TRBV5-6 and TRBJ1-2; 8 bases line up with TRBD1. The CDR3 loop spans 15 amino acids. The V and J ends lost 4 bases and 4 bases, in that order; junction bases with no gene match: 9. CDR1 is SGHDT, CDR2 YYEEEE, per germline. CDR3 region: CASSTSSTGVYGYTF. In nucleotides, the CDR3 is TGTGCCAGCAGCACATCATCGACAGGGGTCTATGGCTACACCTTC.

The rearrangement links TRBV18 to TRBJ2-3, with TRBD2 identical over 7 bases. The CDR3 loop spans 17 amino acids. Germline-derived CDR1 and CDR2 are KGHSH and LQKENI. The ends lost 6 bases at V and 4 bases at J; junction bases unmatched: 16. This chain's CDR3 is CASSPEPGAGISDTQYF. CDR3 nucleotide sequence: TGTGCCAGCTCCCCGGAGCCGGGAGCGGGGATATCAGATACGCAGTATTTT.

In its sample, this clone was seen once. The CDR3 DNA follows: TGTGCCTGCGGTCTAGCGGGAACAGATACGCAGTATTTT. This gives the protein CACGLAGTDTQYF. The chain has TRBV19 and TRBJ2-3; 9 bases line up with TRBD2. Unmatched junction bases numbered 6, after V lost 11 bases and J lost 3 bases. Looked up from germline, CDR1 is LNHDA and CDR2 is SQIVND (reference sequence). The CDR3 totals 13 residues.

The chain combines TRBV11-2 with TRBJ2-3; 16 bases align to TRBD2. V trimming: 6 bases; J trimming: 2 bases; junction bases outside the gene matches: 11. Germline loops: CDR1 SGHAT, CDR2 FQNNGV. This CDR3 is 19 amino acids long. DNA of the CDR3: TGTGCCAGCAGTTATCCCGGGACTAGCGGGAGGGCTCACACAGATACGCAGTATTTT. Amino acids: CASSYPGTSGRAHTDTQYF.

The chain recombines TRBV9 with TRBJ1-5, with D possibly matching TRBD1 (5 bases). The CDR3 consists of 15 residues. Germline values: CDR1 SGDLS, CDR2 YYNGEE. Trimming stripped 4 bases from V and 0 bases from J, with 11 bases between. The CDR3 loop reads CASSPAGASNQPQHF. CDR3 DNA sequence: TGTGCCAGCAGCCCGGCTGGGGCTAGCAATCAGCCCCAGCATTTT.

A single count supports this clone. The V gene is TRBV7-9, the J gene TRBJ1-2, with D unclear. V gave up 5 bases and J gave up 4 bases, with 23 bases separating them. The CDR3 consists of 17 residues. Germline V CDR1 and CDR2: SEHNR, FQNEAQ (reference sequence). The CDR3: CASSHPKEHRMGYGYTF. As DNA, the CDR3 is TGTGCCAGCAGCCACCCCAAGGAGCACCGGATGGGCTATGGCTACACCTTC. Supplemented by reference TRBV7-9 and TRBJ1-2, the full variable domain reads DTGVSQNPRHKITKRGQNVTFRCDPISEHNRLYWYRQTLGQGPEFLTYFQNEAQLEKSRLLSDRFSAERPKGSFSTLEIQRTEQGDSAMYLCASSHPKEHRMGYGYTFGSGTRLTVV.

This rearrangement joins TRBV6-1 to TRBJ1-5; D gene uncertain. The V gene lost 1 base and the J gene lost 1 base, with 8 bases spanning the gap. This CDR3 contains 15 residues. CDR1 is MNHNS, CDR2 SASEGT, per germline. DNA of the CDR3: TGTGCCAGCAGTGAAGTAGGCGGGAGCAATCAGCCCCAGCATTTT. Encoded protein: CASSEVGGSNQPQHF.

V gene TRBV11-2 combines with J gene TRBJ1-1; possibly TRBD1 for D (6 bases). The germline gives CDR1 SGHAT, CDR2 FQNNGV. The CDR3 contains 15 residues. Between the trimmed V and J ends, which lost 4 bases and 4 bases, there was a span of 16 bases. CDR3 DNA sequence: TGTGCCAGCAGCTCCAGACAGGTTGTGGGCACTGAAGCTTTCTTT. It codes for CASSSRQVVGTEAFF.

This clone was counted only a few times. This chain links TRBV2 with TRBJ1-5, with a tentative D call TRBD1 (6 bases). The V end was cut by 1 base, the J end by 5 bases, with 6 bases between. The CDR3 has 13 residues. The V gene's germline CDR1 is SNHLY and CDR2 FYNNEI. In DNA, the CDR3 is TGTGCCAGCAGTGAAGAGGGGGATCAGCCCCAGCATTTT. Its protein is CASSEEGDQPQHF.

V gene TRBV4-1 combines with J gene TRBJ2-3; the D gene is possibly TRBD2 (7 bases). The germline V and J ends were trimmed by 2 bases and 0 bases, with 12 bases remaining between them. The CDR3 consists of 16 residues. Germline V gene lookup returns CDR1 MGHRA and CDR2 YSYEKL. The CDR3 DNA is TGCGCCAGCAGCCAACACCCGGGGGGCAGCACAGATACGCAGTATTTT. Its translation: CASSQHPGGSTDTQYF.

This rearrangement joins TRBV20-1 to TRBJ1-2; D gene unclear. Per the germline V gene, CDR1 is DFQATT and CDR2 is SNEGSKA (reference sequence). CDR3 length: 11 amino acids. V was clipped by 1 base and J by 5 bases, with 5 bases between them. Written as DNA, the CDR3 is TGCAGTGCTAGAGGCAGATATGGCTACACCTTC. This encodes CSARGRYGYTF.

V is TRBV6-5 and J is TRBJ1-3; D call uncertain. The germline V gene encodes CDR1 MNHEY and CDR2 SVGAGI. The CDR3 is 15 amino acids. V lost 0 bases and J lost 0, with 6 bases in between. CDR3 protein: CASSYSTVSGNTIYF. Written as DNA, the CDR3 is TGTGCCAGCAGTTACTCGACTGTCTCTGGAAACACCATATATTTT.

The chain combines TRBV27 with TRBJ2-1; 12 nucleotides align to TRBD2. The CDR3 runs to 17 residues. V was pared by 5 bases and J by 1 base, with 6 bases of the junction left unmatched. Germline V lookup: CDR1 MNHEY, CDR2 SMNVEV (reference sequence). This CDR3 is CASSLTLAGGSYNEQFF. CDR3 DNA sequence: TGTGCCAGCAGTCTGACACTAGCGGGGGGATCCTACAATGAGCAGTTCTTC.

The chain employs TRBV25-1 and TRBJ1-1; 7 nucleotides match TRBD1. The CDR3 spans 15 residues. Per the germline V gene, CDR1 is MGHDK and CDR2 is SYGVNS. V trimming: 4 bases; J trimming: 2 bases; junction bases outside the gene matches: 7. CDR3: CASSAIGTVNTEAFF. Written as DNA, the CDR3 is TGTGCCAGCAGTGCTATCGGGACAGTTAACACTGAAGCTTTCTTT. The full variable domain, rest sourced from reference TRBV25-1 and TRBJ1-1, is EADIYQTPRYLVIGTGKKITLECSQTMGHDKMYWYQQDPGMELHLIHYSYGVNSTEKGDLSSESTVSRIRTEHFPLTLESARPSHTSQYLCASSAIGTVNTEAFFGQGTRLTVV.

The chain couples TRBV4-1 to TRBJ1-4; possibly TRBD1 for D (5 bases). Per the germline V gene, CDR1 is MGHRA and CDR2 is YSYEKL. V lost 0 bases and J 6 bases, leaving 14 bases between the germline ends. The CDR3 is 16 amino acids. The CDR3 protein is CASSQESRVADEKLFF. In DNA form, the CDR3 reads TGCGCCAGCAGCCAAGAGTCCAGGGTGGCGGATGAAAAACTGTTTTTT.